This is a list of T cell receptor beta chains from one sample in a study of blood T cell repertoires in COVID-19. TCRdb's copy holds only in-frame clones and misses some; the assay was immunoSEQ multiplex PCR. This table holds approximately 250,000 clones, more than 85% found once. Sequencing input: PBMCs or T cells enriched from blood (not recorded which). The receptor set was obtained from a young woman who had recovered from COVID-19. The CDR3 runs from the conserved cysteine through the conserved F or W. D genes are given only for firm matches. Where a row states a size, it is once, few, many or the class of an expanded clone; other rows omit it.

size,V,D,CDR3
once,TRBV3-1/TRBV3-2,TRBD2,CASSQDPIGTSQFF
few,TRBV6-5,NA,CAFSLTHMNTEAFF
NA,TRBV21-1,NA,CASSNLGEERGGNNEQFF
NA,TRBV5-1,NA,CASSLETENTEAFF
NA,TRBV11-2,NA,CASSPGATNEKLFF
NA,TRBV7-8,TRBD2,CASSFSRVSTSGRLDEQFF
once,TRBV5-1,NA,CASSFRSSLYTDTQYF
NA,TRBV24-1,NA,CATSVGREEDTQYF
NA,TRBV27,NA,CASSLIPSDGRGYYNEQFF
NA,TRBV27,TRBD1,CASSRQGMNTEAFF
NA,TRBV25-1,TRBD1,CASSELGGRTGGEAFF
NA,TRBV5-1,TRBD1,CASSLGQGPNYGYTF
NA,TRBV7-2,NA,CASSLAGGWNTEAFF
NA,TRBV21-1,NA,CASSKELADQETQYF
NA,TRBV5-6,NA,CASSFYLYPNEQFF
NA,TRBV19,TRBD2,CAVSTSGSYNEQFF
NA,TRBV6-5,TRBD1,CASSYRDRGSYTF
NA,TRBV5-8,TRBD1,CASSLPGQGDQAFF
NA,TRBV5-4,TRBD2,CASTLLVSSGIRRRNEQFF
NA,TRBV30,NA,CAWSLGGGGYTF
NA,TRBV6-7,NA,CASSYEYSYEQYF
NA,TRBV29-1,NA,CSVLDGSNEKLFF